The clone carrying this TCR beta chain came up a few times. Its target is unknown. This entry is derived from a study of regulatory T cells in long-lasting Graves disease. Whole-study findings and limits: Persistent cases favored TRBV28, TRBJ1-2 and TRBJ2-5. Persistent cases of Graves' showed reduced TCR diversity relative to newly diagnosed patients.

Time point in this sample: newly diagnosed GD, antithyroid drugs for less than 3 months. Generation of the TCR library employed RNA extracted from PBMCs. The CDR3 totals 16 residues. The germline V gene encodes CDR1 MDHEN and CDR2 SYDVKM. V lost 5 bases and J lost 0; bases outside the gene matches: 6. To make TCR beta libraries, researchers used iRepertoire HTBI primers and Arm-PCR of CDR3 regions. TCRdb reprocessed the multiplex PCR reads via MiXCR and lists one record per CDR3 protein. The sample lists about 430,000 distinct CDR3 sequences; approximately 15% were seen once. This sample was shared with a second study, whose subject was T cells in Graves' hyperthyroidism and ophthalmopathy. From that report: A lack of ophthalmopathy progression within 18 months defined stable Graves' hyperthyroidism. First-round RT-PCR of the TCR CDR3 relied on the HTBI primer set.

This chain uses TRBV28 with TRBJ1-1; 10 nucleotides agree with TRBD1. The origin of this receptor is a middle-aged woman with Graves disease. This material consisted of peripheral blood mononuclear cells (PBMCs), taken at new diagnosis, from a patient treated with antithyroid drugs. CDR3 nucleotides: TGTGCCAGCAGTCCAGGACAGGGGGGGATGAACACTGAAGCTTTCTTT. Protein: CASSPGQGGMNTEAFF.